This T cell receptor (beta chain) was observed in a study of T-cell reconstitution after alpha-beta-depleted transplantation in children. Findings and limits, study-wide: At the one-year point after transplant, T-cell counts and TCRbeta diversity were found to come mostly from T cells that had been newly produced.

This clonotype showed up many times. The antigen is unknown. This CDR3 has 15 amino acids. The germline V gene encodes CDR1 LGHNA and CDR2 YSLEER. V lost 8 bases to trimming and J lost 7 bases, with 23 bases between them. Unique molecular identifiers featured in how the TCRbeta library was prepared. Using its own MiXCR run on the PCR reads, TCRdb lists one record per CDR3 protein. The sample has 65,000 to 70,000 distinct CDR3 sequences, around 4.7% seen once. The sample consisted of PBMCs, mostly from graft donor cells, taken 180 days after TCRalphabeta/CD19-depleted stem cell transplant. The origin of this receptor is a boy younger than two who had a stem cell transplant for acute myeloid leukemia, so the T cells may come from the graft donor. V is TRBV4-3 and J is TRBJ1-2, with a tentative D call TRBD1 (5 bases). The CDR3 spells CASAPTAGTYRGYTF. CDR3 coding DNA: TGCGCCAGCGCGCCAACGGCCGGGACCTATCGTGGCTACACCTTC.